A single T cell receptor (beta chain) is shown here with its context. Its cognate antigen is unknown. At one end, the junction sequence differs from germline, possibly due to a read error. This CDR3 spans 14 amino acids. Germline V gene lookup returns CDR1 KGHDR and CDR2 SFDVKD. The data originate from a study of CD8+CD57+ T cells in acquired aplastic anemia. Profiles of TCR beta VDJ and CDR3 were generated from a genomic DNA template. TCRdb recomputed calls from the reads with MiXCR, one row per CDR3 protein. The sample includes hundreds of thousands of distinct CDR3 sequences, 56% seen only once; the top ten take 6.5% to 10%. The study's findings and limits: Patients and controls had in common fewer than 30 CD8+ CDR3 sequences. The study found no significant CD8+ Simpson's diversity difference between patients and controls.

The TCR was taken from a human donor with severe aplastic anemia or a healthy control (not recorded which). The chain recombines TRBV24-1 with TRBJ2-7; the D gene is possibly TRBD2 (6 bases). The sequencing input was sorted CD4+, CD8+, or CD8+CD57+ T cells (not recorded which) from PBMCs. CDR3 nucleotides: TGTGCCAGCAGTTACGGGGGTAGGAAGAACGAGCAGTACTTC. This codes for CASSYGGRKNEQYF.